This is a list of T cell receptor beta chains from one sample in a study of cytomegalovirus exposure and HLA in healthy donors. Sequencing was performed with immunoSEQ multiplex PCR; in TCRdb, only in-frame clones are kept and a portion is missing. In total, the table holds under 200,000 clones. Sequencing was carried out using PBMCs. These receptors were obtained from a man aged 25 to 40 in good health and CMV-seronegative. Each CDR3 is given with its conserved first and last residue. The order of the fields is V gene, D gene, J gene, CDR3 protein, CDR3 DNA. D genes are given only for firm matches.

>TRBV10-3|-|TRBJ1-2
CAISDLQGFTNGYTF
TGTGCCATCAGTGACCTGCAGGGGTTTACGAATGGCTACACCTTC
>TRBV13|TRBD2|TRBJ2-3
CASSWGLAGSGDTQYF
TGTGCCAGCAGCTGGGGGCTAGCGGGAAGCGGAGATACGCAGTATTTT
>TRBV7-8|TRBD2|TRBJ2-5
CASFHLGGLAGGPFQETQYF
TGTGCCAGCTTCCACTTGGGGGGACTAGCGGGAGGCCCGTTCCAAGAGACCCAGTACTTC
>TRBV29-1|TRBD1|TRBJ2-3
CSVRDSGTDTQYF
TGCAGCGTTCGGGACAGTGGCACAGATACGCAGTATTTT
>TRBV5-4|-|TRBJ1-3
CASSFHRSSGNTIYF
TGTGCCAGCAGCTTCCACAGGAGCTCTGGAAACACCATATATTTT
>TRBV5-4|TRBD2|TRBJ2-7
CALGLAGGAEQYF
TGTGCCTTGGGACTAGCGGGAGGCGCCGAGCAGTACTTC
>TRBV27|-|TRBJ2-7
CASSFNEGYEQYF
TGTGCCAGCAGTTTTAACGAGGGCTACGAGCAGTACTTC
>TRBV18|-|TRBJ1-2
CASSPGDGYTF
TGTGCCAGCTCACCAGGAGATGGCTACACCTTC
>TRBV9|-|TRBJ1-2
CASSVDLANYGYTF
TGTGCCAGCAGCGTAGACCTAGCTAACTATGGCTACACCTTC
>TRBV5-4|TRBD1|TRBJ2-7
CASGEDRREQYF
TGTGCCAGCGGCGAGGACAGGCGCGAGCAGTACTTC
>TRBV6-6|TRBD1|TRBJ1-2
CASISTGTGYGYTF
TGTGCCAGCATCTCGACAGGGACAGGCTATGGCTACACCTTC
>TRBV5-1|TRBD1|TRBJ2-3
CASSLAGQGYDTQYF
TGCGCCAGCAGCTTGGCTGGACAGGGGTATGATACGCAGTATTTT
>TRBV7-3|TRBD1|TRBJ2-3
CASSIDRARKDTQYF
TGTGCCAGCAGCATCGACAGGGCGAGGAAAGATACGCAGTATTTT
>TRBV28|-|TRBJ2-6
CASSALGLGANVLTF
TGTGCCAGCAGTGCCCTTGGCTTAGGGGCCAACGTCCTGACTTTC
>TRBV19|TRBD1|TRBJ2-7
CASSRQGGYEQYF
TGTGCCAGTAGTAGACAGGGGGGCTACGAGCAGTACTTC
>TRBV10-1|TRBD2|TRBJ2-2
CASSPGLAGTGELFF
TGCGCCAGCAGTCCGGGACTAGCGGGAACCGGGGAGCTGTTTTTT
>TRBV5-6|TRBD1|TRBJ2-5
CASSLDRGDTQYF
TGTGCCAGCAGCTTGGACAGGGGCGATACCCAGTACTTC